This is a list of T cell receptor beta chains from one sample in a study of shared clonotypes between healthy human individuals. This table comes from immunoSEQ multiplex PCR, and its TCRdb copy is limited to in-frame clones, with some not included. The sample has 1.5 million to 1.9 million clones, around 98% seen once. Sequencing input: naive CD4+ T cells sorted from blood. These receptors originate from a man aged 25-45 years in good health. Each CDR3 is given with its conserved first and last residue. The order of the fields is D gene, V gene, J gene, clone size, CDR3 protein, CDR3 DNA. D genes are given only for firm matches. Clone size is stated in some rows and not others, as once, few, many or a class when expanded.

d_gene: TRBD2; v_gene: TRBV28; j_gene: TRBJ2-1; abundance: NA; CDR3aa: CASRSSGSSYNEQFF; CDR3nt: TGTGCCAGCAGGTCGAGCGGGAGCTCCTACAATGAGCAGTTCTTC
d_gene: TRBD1; v_gene: TRBV18; j_gene: TRBJ2-1; abundance: NA; CDR3aa: CASSLIATGAKGYNEQFF; CDR3nt: TGTGCCAGCTCTCTCATTGCCACAGGGGCCAAGGGTTACAATGAGCAGTTCTTC
d_gene: NA; v_gene: TRBV5-1; j_gene: TRBJ2-5; abundance: once; CDR3aa: CASSLVIGRGGRETQYF; CDR3nt: TGCGCCAGCAGCTTGGTCATCGGACGGGGAGGTAGAGAGACCCAGTACTTC
d_gene: NA; v_gene: TRBV5-8; j_gene: TRBJ2-2; abundance: NA; CDR3aa: CASSLLDQADTGELFF; CDR3nt: TGTGCCAGCAGCTTGCTCGATCAGGCTGACACCGGGGAGCTGTTTTTT
d_gene: NA; v_gene: TRBV27; j_gene: TRBJ1-2; abundance: NA; CDR3aa: CASSFTAGRNYGYTF; CDR3nt: TGTGCCAGCAGTTTCACTGCAGGGCGAAACTATGGCTACACCTTC
d_gene: TRBD2; v_gene: TRBV19; j_gene: TRBJ2-1; abundance: NA; CDR3aa: CAAPGGLSDEQFF; CDR3nt: TGTGCGGCCCCGGGGGGTCTCTCAGATGAGCAGTTCTTC
d_gene: NA; v_gene: TRBV6-4; j_gene: TRBJ2-1; abundance: NA; CDR3aa: CASGDSPNEQFF; CDR3nt: TGTGCCAGCGGAGACAGCCCCAATGAGCAGTTCTTC
d_gene: NA; v_gene: TRBV6-6; j_gene: TRBJ2-1; abundance: NA; CDR3aa: CASSYGLAGTYNEQFF; CDR3nt: TGTGCCAGCAGTTACGGGCTTGCGGGAACCTACAATGAGCAGTTCTTC
d_gene: NA; v_gene: TRBV18; j_gene: TRBJ1-1; abundance: NA; CDR3aa: CASSPGNRVNTEAFF; CDR3nt: TGTGCCAGCTCACCGGGGAACAGGGTGAACACTGAAGCTTTCTTT
d_gene: NA; v_gene: TRBV30; j_gene: TRBJ2-5; abundance: once; CDR3aa: CAWSVLARETQYF; CDR3nt: TGTGCCTGGAGTGTGCTAGCGCGGGAGACCCAGTACTTC
d_gene: TRBD1; v_gene: TRBV18; j_gene: TRBJ2-7; abundance: NA; CDR3aa: CASSPKGQGAFEQYF; CDR3nt: TGTGCCAGCTCACCAAAGGGACAGGGGGCTTTCGAGCAGTACTTC
d_gene: NA; v_gene: TRBV4-1; j_gene: TRBJ2-2; abundance: NA; CDR3aa: CASSLKPSPGPALGTGELFF; CDR3nt: TGCGCCAGCAGCCTAAAACCCTCGCCGGGTCCTGCGTTGGGGACCGGGGAGCTGTTTTTT
d_gene: TRBD2; v_gene: TRBV30; j_gene: TRBJ2-1; abundance: NA; CDR3aa: CAWDPPGLGSYNEQFF; CDR3nt: TGTGCCTGGGACCCCCCCGGACTAGGTTCCTACAATGAGCAGTTCTTC
d_gene: NA; v_gene: TRBV2; j_gene: TRBJ1-1; abundance: NA; CDR3aa: CASSGDPHRATEAFF; CDR3nt: TGTGCCAGCAGTGGGGACCCCCATAGGGCCACTGAAGCTTTCTTT
d_gene: TRBD1; v_gene: TRBV5-5; j_gene: TRBJ1-5; abundance: NA; CDR3aa: CASSLGQGYNQPQHF; CDR3nt: TGTGCCAGCAGCTTGGGACAGGGCTACAATCAGCCCCAGCATTTT
d_gene: TRBD2; v_gene: TRBV2; j_gene: TRBJ2-5; abundance: NA; CDR3aa: CASSSLVPSGKETQYF; CDR3nt: TGTGCCAGCAGCTCGTTGGTTCCTAGCGGGAAAGAGACCCAGTACTTC
d_gene: NA; v_gene: TRBV6-5; j_gene: TRBJ1-1; abundance: NA; CDR3aa: CASKKGRTEAFF; CDR3nt: TGTGCCAGCAAAAAAGGGCGCACTGAAGCTTTCTTT
d_gene: TRBD2; v_gene: TRBV30; j_gene: TRBJ2-1; abundance: NA; CDR3aa: CAWSPSGNEQFF; CDR3nt: TGTGCCTGGAGCCCTAGCGGCAATGAGCAGTTCTTC
d_gene: NA; v_gene: TRBV6-1; j_gene: TRBJ1-5; abundance: NA; CDR3aa: CASSEEITGTFIAQWPQHF; CDR3nt: TGTGCCAGCAGTGAAGAAATAACCGGGACATTTATCGCCCAGTGGCCCCAGCATTTT
d_gene: NA; v_gene: TRBV11-3; j_gene: TRBJ2-3; abundance: NA; CDR3aa: CASSLTLRNTQYF; CDR3nt: TGTGCCAGCAGCCTTACGTTGAGAAATACGCAGTATTTT
d_gene: TRBD1; v_gene: TRBV7-8; j_gene: TRBJ2-7; abundance: NA; CDR3aa: CASSLAGGTGTYEQYF; CDR3nt: TGTGCCAGCAGCTTAGCAGGAGGGACAGGGACCTACGAGCAGTACTTC
d_gene: NA; v_gene: TRBV6-1; j_gene: TRBJ1-4; abundance: NA; CDR3aa: CASSEQLGYLEKLFF; CDR3nt: TGTGCCAGCAGTGAGCAACTTGGATACCTTGAAAAACTGTTTTTT
d_gene: NA; v_gene: TRBV5-5; j_gene: TRBJ2-7; abundance: NA; CDR3aa: CASSMGTTVSYEQYF; CDR3nt: TGTGCCAGCAGCATGGGAACGACGGTCTCCTACGAGCAGTACTTC
d_gene: NA; v_gene: TRBV5-5; j_gene: TRBJ2-6; abundance: NA; CDR3aa: CASSPMGSSSGANVLTF; CDR3nt: TGTGCCAGCAGCCCGATGGGCTCAAGCTCTGGGGCCAACGTCCTGACTTTC
d_gene: NA; v_gene: TRBV10-2; j_gene: TRBJ1-4; abundance: NA; CDR3aa: CASTPGDHMFF; CDR3nt: TGCGCCAGCACCCCAGGGGATCACATGTTTTTT
d_gene: NA; v_gene: TRBV5-1; j_gene: TRBJ1-2; abundance: NA; CDR3aa: CASSLARGGGSYGYTF; CDR3nt: TGCGCCAGCAGCTTGGCTCGTGGAGGGGGGAGCTATGGCTACACCTTC
d_gene: NA; v_gene: TRBV18; j_gene: TRBJ2-1; abundance: NA; CDR3aa: CASSPRRADEQFF; CDR3nt: TGTGCCAGCTCACCGAGGCGGGCCGATGAGCAGTTCTTC
d_gene: NA; v_gene: TRBV7-4; j_gene: TRBJ2-1; abundance: NA; CDR3aa: CASSFTGHLYNEQFF; CDR3nt: TGTGCCAGCAGCTTTACAGGGCACCTCTACAATGAGCAGTTCTTC
d_gene: NA; v_gene: TRBV6-1; j_gene: TRBJ2-6; abundance: NA; CDR3aa: CASKDSGANVLTF; CDR3nt: TGTGCCAGCAAGGACTCTGGGGCCAACGTCCTGACTTTC
d_gene: TRBD1; v_gene: TRBV11-2; j_gene: TRBJ2-3; abundance: NA; CDR3aa: CASTARGLSTDTQYF; CDR3nt: TGTGCCAGCACCGCCAGGGGGCTGAGCACAGATACGCAGTATTTT
d_gene: NA; v_gene: TRBV18; j_gene: TRBJ1-2; abundance: NA; CDR3aa: CASSPSRISRPKDGYTF; CDR3nt: TGTGCCAGCTCACCAAGCCGAATTTCTAGGCCAAAGGACGGCTACACCTTC
d_gene: NA; v_gene: TRBV5-1; j_gene: TRBJ2-3; abundance: NA; CDR3aa: CASSYDRDTQYF; CDR3nt: TGCGCCAGCAGCTATGACAGGGATACGCAGTATTTT
d_gene: NA; v_gene: TRBV7-4; j_gene: TRBJ1-5; abundance: NA; CDR3aa: CASSSDINQPQHF; CDR3nt: TGTGCCAGCAGCTCGGACATAAATCAGCCCCAGCATTTT
d_gene: NA; v_gene: TRBV7-8; j_gene: TRBJ2-7; abundance: NA; CDR3aa: CASSLAPIWPGSYEQYF; CDR3nt: TGTGCCAGCAGCTTAGCGCCCATCTGGCCTGGCTCCTACGAGCAGTACTTC
d_gene: NA; v_gene: TRBV5-1; j_gene: TRBJ2-2; abundance: NA; CDR3aa: CASSLLGGTGELFF; CDR3nt: TGCGCCAGCAGCTTGTTAGGGGGCACCGGGGAGCTGTTTTTT
d_gene: NA; v_gene: TRBV7-9; j_gene: TRBJ2-7; abundance: NA; CDR3aa: CASSSRGGSSYEQYF; CDR3nt: TGTGCCAGCAGCTCCAGGGGCGGGAGCTCCTACGAGCAGTACTTC
d_gene: TRBD2; v_gene: TRBV28; j_gene: TRBJ2-1; abundance: once; CDR3aa: CASSFGGSSYNEQFF; CDR3nt: TGTGCCAGCAGTTTCGGGGGGAGCTCCTACAATGAGCAGTTCTTC
d_gene: TRBD2; v_gene: TRBV7-9; j_gene: TRBJ2-1; abundance: NA; CDR3aa: CASRLILAGDSYNEQFF; CDR3nt: TGTGCCAGCAGACTAATCTTAGCGGGAGACTCCTACAATGAGCAGTTCTTC
d_gene: TRBD1; v_gene: TRBV5-1; j_gene: TRBJ1-2; abundance: NA; CDR3aa: CASSITGTGYDFPGYTF; CDR3nt: TGCGCCAGCAGCATTACCGGGACAGGTTATGATTTTCCTGGCTACACCTTC
d_gene: TRBD2; v_gene: TRBV18; j_gene: TRBJ2-1; abundance: NA; CDR3aa: CASSRRGGINEQFF; CDR3nt: TGTGCCAGCTCACGACGGGGGGGGATCAATGAGCAGTTCTTC
d_gene: NA; v_gene: TRBV25-1; j_gene: TRBJ2-7; abundance: once; CDR3aa: CASSEFLGGTVPSYEQYF; CDR3nt: TGTGCCAGCAGTGAATTTTTGGGGGGGACAGTCCCCTCCTACGAGCAGTACTTC
d_gene: TRBD2; v_gene: TRBV19; j_gene: TRBJ2-3; abundance: NA; CDR3aa: CASSDRLAGITDTQYF; CDR3nt: TGTGCCAGTAGTGACCGACTAGCGGGCATCACAGATACGCAGTATTTT
d_gene: NA; v_gene: TRBV7-9; j_gene: TRBJ1-1; abundance: NA; CDR3aa: CASSLSTEAFF; CDR3nt: TGTGCCAGCAGCTTATCCACTGAAGCTTTCTTT
d_gene: TRBD2; v_gene: TRBV25-1; j_gene: TRBJ2-7; abundance: NA; CDR3aa: CASSELGAGGPDEQYF; CDR3nt: TGTGCCAGCAGTGAATTGGGCGCGGGAGGGCCCGACGAGCAGTACTTC
d_gene: NA; v_gene: TRBV9; j_gene: TRBJ2-7; abundance: NA; CDR3aa: CASSVAGGPGEQYF; CDR3nt: TGTGCCAGCAGCGTAGCTGGAGGGCCAGGGGAGCAGTACTTC
d_gene: NA; v_gene: TRBV11-2; j_gene: TRBJ2-4; abundance: NA; CDR3aa: CASSPRDWTVQYF; CDR3nt: TGTGCCAGCAGCCCCCGCGACTGGACAGTTCAGTACTTC
d_gene: NA; v_gene: TRBV7-9; j_gene: TRBJ2-3; abundance: NA; CDR3aa: CASSLERGWGTDTQYF; CDR3nt: TGTGCCAGCAGCTTAGAGAGGGGTTGGGGCACAGATACGCAGTATTTT
d_gene: NA; v_gene: TRBV5-1; j_gene: TRBJ2-3; abundance: NA; CDR3aa: CASSRGGDTQYF; CDR3nt: TGCGCCAGCAGCCGCGGGGGCGATACGCAGTATTTT
d_gene: NA; v_gene: TRBV29-1; j_gene: TRBJ2-7; abundance: NA; CDR3aa: CSSRDSYYEQYF; CDR3nt: TGCAGCTCCCGGGACTCATACTACGAGCAGTACTTC
d_gene: NA; v_gene: TRBV18; j_gene: TRBJ2-6; abundance: NA; CDR3aa: CASSPNSGANVLTF; CDR3nt: TGTGCCAGCTCACCGAACTCTGGGGCCAACGTCCTGACTTTC
d_gene: NA; v_gene: TRBV28; j_gene: TRBJ1-5; abundance: NA; CDR3aa: CASRGQPERGNQPQHF; CDR3nt: TGTGCCAGCAGAGGACAGCCCGAAAGAGGCAATCAGCCCCAGCATTTT
d_gene: TRBD2; v_gene: TRBV19; j_gene: TRBJ2-1; abundance: NA; CDR3aa: CASSGLAGYSYNEQFF; CDR3nt: TGTGCCAGTAGTGGACTAGCGGGCTACTCCTACAATGAGCAGTTCTTC
d_gene: NA; v_gene: TRBV27; j_gene: TRBJ1-5; abundance: NA; CDR3aa: CASSLWGLGNQPQHF; CDR3nt: TGTGCCAGCAGTTTGTGGGGGTTGGGCAATCAGCCCCAGCATTTT
d_gene: NA; v_gene: TRBV2; j_gene: TRBJ2-7; abundance: NA; CDR3aa: CASSELARGQYF; CDR3nt: TGTGCCAGCAGTGAGTTGGCGAGGGGGCAGTACTTC
d_gene: TRBD1; v_gene: TRBV28; j_gene: TRBJ2-5; abundance: NA; CDR3aa: CASNRYRGRAETQYF; CDR3nt: TGTGCCAGCAATAGATACAGGGGGCGCGCGGAGACCCAGTACTTC
d_gene: TRBD1; v_gene: TRBV5-5; j_gene: TRBJ1-5; abundance: NA; CDR3aa: CASRAGTGRDQPQHF; CDR3nt: TGTGCCAGCAGAGCAGGGACAGGGCGGGATCAGCCCCAGCATTTT
d_gene: NA; v_gene: TRBV4-2; j_gene: TRBJ2-7; abundance: NA; CDR3aa: CASSPIRGSPYEQYF; CDR3nt: TGTGCCAGCAGCCCTATTCGGGGGAGCCCCTACGAGCAGTACTTC
d_gene: TRBD1; v_gene: TRBV7-8; j_gene: TRBJ1-1; abundance: NA; CDR3aa: CASSYGRGQSGGTEAFF; CDR3nt: TGTGCCAGCAGCTACGGCAGGGGGCAATCGGGTGGCACTGAAGCTTTCTTT